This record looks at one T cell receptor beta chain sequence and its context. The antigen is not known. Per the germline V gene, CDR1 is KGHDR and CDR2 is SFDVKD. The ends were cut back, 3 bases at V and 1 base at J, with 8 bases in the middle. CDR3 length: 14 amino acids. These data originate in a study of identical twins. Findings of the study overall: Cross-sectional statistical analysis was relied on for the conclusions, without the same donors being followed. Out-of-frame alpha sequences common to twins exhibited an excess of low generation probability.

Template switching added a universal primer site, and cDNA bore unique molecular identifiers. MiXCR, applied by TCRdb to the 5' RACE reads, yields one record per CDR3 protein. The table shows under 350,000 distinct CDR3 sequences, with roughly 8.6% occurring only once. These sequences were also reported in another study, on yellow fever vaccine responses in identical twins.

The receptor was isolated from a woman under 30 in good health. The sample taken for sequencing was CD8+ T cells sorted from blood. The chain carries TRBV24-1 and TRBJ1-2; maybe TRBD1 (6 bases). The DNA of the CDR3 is TGTGCCACCAGTGATGGACAGCTTAACTATGGCTACACCTTC. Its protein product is CATSDGQLNYGYTF.